This TCR beta chain was captured by sequencing in a study of blood T cells in healthy people across ages. Regarding this clonotype: Its cognate antigen is unknown.

Overall study results and limits: Both naive CD4+ cell counts and diversity were greater in long-lived donors than in aged donors. Naive T cell percentage showed a strong correlation with TCR beta diversity.

The CDR3 contains 14 residues. Per germline, CDR1 LGHNA and CDR2 YSLEER. Unmatched junction bases numbered 9, after V lost 2 bases and J lost 10 bases. Primed by a sample-barcoded 5' primer and a J-beta primer mix, a second PCR proceeded for 7 to 11 cycles. Each cDNA molecule was tagged by a template-switch adaptor with 12 random nucleotides. One entry per CDR3 protein results from TCRdb running MiXCR on the 5' RACE reads. The sample has over 1,500,000 distinct CDR3 sequences, 49% seen once. Donors gave roughly 10 milliliters of peripheral blood apiece. Sequencing input: blood. This TCR was sampled from a woman aged 40 to 50 in good health. The chain recombines TRBV4-3 with TRBJ1-2; TRBD1 matches 8 bases. CDR3 loop: CASSQLTGVTIYTF. In nucleotides, the CDR3 is TGCGCCAGCAGCCAATTGACAGGGGTTACTATCTACACCTTC.